These 5 T cell receptor beta chains came from one sample sequenced in a study of cytotoxic CD8 clonotypes in ibrutinib-treated CLL. Here immunoSEQ multiplex PCR was the method, and the copy in TCRdb shows in-frame clones only, minus some. Among around 33,000 clones, roughly 50% were seen once, and the ten largest hold 18%. The source material was PBMCs, sampled before ibrutinib treatment. The receptors shown here come from a human donor with chronic lymphocytic leukemia.

V is TRBV19 and J is TRBJ2-2, with D perhaps matching TRBD2 (6 bases). The CDR3 length is 15 residues. Germline assignment: CDR1 LNHDA and CDR2 SQIVND (reference sequence). Trimming cost V 0 bases and J 6 bases, with 11 bases left between them. The CDR3 sequence is CASSIDGGDPGELFF. CDR3 in DNA: TGTGCCAGTAGTATAGATGGAGGGGACCCCGGGGAGCTGTTTTTT.

The chain recombines TRBV29-1 with TRBJ1-4; 10 positions match TRBD1. The trim removed 8 bases at V and 7 bases at J, leaving 13 bases unmatched. Germline loops: CDR1 SQVTM, CDR2 ANQGSEA. This CDR3 comprises 15 residues. CDR3 protein: CSTRDRGSGGEKLFF. CDR3 DNA sequence: TGCAGCACCCGGGACAGGGGTTCAGGTGGTGAAAAACTGTTTTTT.

The chain recombines TRBV9 with TRBJ1-2; 8 bases are shared with TRBD1. Per germline, CDR1 SGDLS and CDR2 YYNGEE. CDR3 length: 14 residues. V lost 3 bases and J lost 4; bases outside the gene matches: 5. This CDR3 is CASSADRGFYGYTF. In DNA form, the CDR3 reads TGTGCCAGCAGCGCCGACAGGGGCTTCTATGGCTACACCTTC.

The chain recombines TRBV30 with TRBJ2-7; D unclear. This CDR3 is 13 amino acids long. The V end was cut by 2 bases, the J end by 5 bases, with 13 bases between. Germline V lookup: CDR1 GTSNPN, CDR2 SVGIG (reference sequence). CDR3 bases: TGTGCCTGGAGTCTTAGGGCAGACCACGAGCAGTACTTC. It codes for CAWSLRADHEQYF.

The V gene is TRBV6-5, the J gene TRBJ1-3; D is possibly TRBD1 (5 bases). Germline CDR1 and CDR2: MNHEY and SVGAGI. V shed 5 bases and J shed 7 bases, with 18 bases lying between them. The CDR3 has 15 amino acids. The DNA for the CDR3 is TGTGCCAGCAGTCCCCCAGGGAGCGGCGGGAACACCATATATTTT. This encodes CASSPPGSGGNTIYF.